The rows below give T cell receptor beta chains drawn from one sample of a study of cytomegalovirus exposure and HLA in healthy donors. The protocol was immunoSEQ multiplex PCR, while the TCRdb copy is restricted to in-frame clones and leaves out a portion. The profile covers over 100,000 clones, with roughly three fifths appearing a single time and more than 8.5% taken by the ten largest. Sequences were obtained from PBMCs. Receptors were obtained from a man in his forties or fifties in good health and CMV-seropositive. Both conserved end residues are trimmed from each CDR3. The order of the fields is clone size, V gene, CDR3 length, J gene, CDR3 protein. Expanded clones get a size class; other rows say once, few or many, or leave the size out.

>NA|TRBV25-1|13|TRBJ2-3
ASSPTSGGTDTQY
>NA|TRBV4-2|14|TRBJ1-5
ASSQEQGFGNQPQH
>NA|TRBV5-1|12|TRBJ2-5
ASSSGTRQETQY
>NA|TRBV19|11|TRBJ2-5
ASRQIPKETQY
>NA|TRBV7-2|13|TRBJ2-3
ASSETRGYSDTQY
>few|TRBV28|16|TRBJ2-2
ASSSYSLAEPNTGELF
>NA|TRBV5-4|11|TRBJ2-5
ASSTRGDETQY
>few|TRBV6-5|13|TRBJ1-3
ASSYSSGGENTIY
>NA|TRBV7-2|11|TRBJ1-1
ASSFHSGAEAF
>NA|TRBV2|15|TRBJ1-5
ASSLLQGSYGNQPQH
>few|TRBV2|11|TRBJ2-5
ASSKTGGETQY
>NA|TRBV10-3|12|TRBJ2-7
AISGGRTGYEQY
>NA|TRBV5-6|11|TRBJ1-1
ASSEDSGTEAF
>NA|TRBV27|11|TRBJ1-1
ASSPWTGREAF
>NA|TRBV30|12|TRBJ2-2
ARTSGTNTGELF
>NA|TRBV28|12|TRBJ1-4
ASTTTGANEKLF
>once|TRBV7-8|12|TRBJ1-6
ASSSGQGNSPLH
>NA|TRBV5-1|16|TRBJ2-1
ASSTGTSGGGSYNEQF
>NA|TRBV5-1|11|TRBJ2-1
ASSQSQGNEQF
>NA|TRBV18|12|TRBJ1-4
ASSPGGVDEKLF
>NA|TRBV7-9|12|TRBJ2-5
ASRPGQRKETQY
>NA|TRBV7-8|14|TRBJ2-2
ASSLGSAGEAGELF
>NA|TRBV19|15|TRBJ2-7
ASSREFRDIRRGEQY
>few|TRBV13|12|TRBJ2-7
ASSLQQGLSEQY
>NA|TRBV6-5|11|TRBJ2-7
ASSYTRVGEQY
>NA|TRBV7-3|12|TRBJ2-1
ASSLGSSGNEQF
>NA|TRBV5-4|14|TRBJ2-7
ASSSWTSGDAYEQY
>few|TRBV5-3|18|TRBJ2-4
ARSLASGQGIELAKNIQY
>NA|TRBV5-6|12|TRBJ1-1
ASSLWGGDTEAF
>once|TRBV4-1|12|TRBJ1-5
ASSQGQGNQPQH
>NA|TRBV6-5|11|NA
ASSIGQPGEQY
>NA|TRBV6-5|13|TRBJ2-7
ASSFTGTGAYEQY
>NA|TRBV18|13|TRBJ1-1
ASSPGTGLRTEAF
>NA|TRBV4-2|13|TRBJ1-5
ASSQDVGASQPQH
>NA|TRBV7-9|12|TRBJ1-3
ASSLQQGGNTIY
>NA|TRBV6-5|11|TRBJ2-7
ASSYSEETIKY
>NA|TRBV7-9|13|TRBJ2-4
ASSSAGTGKNIQY
>few|TRBV5-6|11|NA
ASSLGGIYEQY
>NA|TRBV13|16|TRBJ2-3
ASSFRKFGQYSTDTQY
>NA|TRBV27|14|TRBJ2-7
ASSFSRGLLAYEQY
>few|TRBV2|14|TRBJ2-7
ASSEEATGREYEQY